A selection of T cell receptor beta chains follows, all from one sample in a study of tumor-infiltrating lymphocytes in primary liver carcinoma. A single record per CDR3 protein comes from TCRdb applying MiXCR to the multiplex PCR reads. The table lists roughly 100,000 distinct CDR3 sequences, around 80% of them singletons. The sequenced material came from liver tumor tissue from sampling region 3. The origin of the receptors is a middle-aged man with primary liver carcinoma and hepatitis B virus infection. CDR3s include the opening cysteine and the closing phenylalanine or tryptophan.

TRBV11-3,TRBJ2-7,CANNVGQSCEQYF
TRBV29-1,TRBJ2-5,CCVLTSGETQHF
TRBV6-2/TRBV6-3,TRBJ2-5,CASNAPIGTQETQYF
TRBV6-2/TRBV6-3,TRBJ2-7,CASSYSSSKRIYEQYF
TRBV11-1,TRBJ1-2,CASRLVHNHGYTF
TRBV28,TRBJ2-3,CAIGAGGIQDTQYF
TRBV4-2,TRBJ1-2,CASSQETAQGLNYGYIF
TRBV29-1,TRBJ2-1,CSVVGLAGPAYNEEFF
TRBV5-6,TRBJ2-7,CVSSNTWREGFYEQYF
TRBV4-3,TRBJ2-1,CASNQDPYSEYNGQFF
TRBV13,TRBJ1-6,CTSSLSLGNSPLHF
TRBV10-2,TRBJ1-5,CASSDMGAAGNQPQHF
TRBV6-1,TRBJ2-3,CASTLGTGSGTQYF
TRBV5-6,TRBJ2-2,CASSIPEQGNTGELFF
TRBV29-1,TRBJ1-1,CSVTGDAMNAKAFF
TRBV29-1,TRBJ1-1,CSAVSRWGMNTEAFF
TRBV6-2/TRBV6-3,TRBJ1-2,CASKYPGVGSGGGYTF
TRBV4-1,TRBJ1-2,CSSSLAGQGNGGYTF
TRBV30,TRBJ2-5,CAWGTSGGRETQCF
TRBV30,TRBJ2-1,CAWSRASGSYNEQFF
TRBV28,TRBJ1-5,CGSSTGRQGSNQSQHF
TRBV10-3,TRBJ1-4,CASQGGAGGVNEKLFF
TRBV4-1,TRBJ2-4,CASSPVLQEGNIQYF
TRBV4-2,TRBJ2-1,CVSSPFKTSGYNEQFF
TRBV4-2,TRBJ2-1,CASRQDIAGGLEGGSPQFF
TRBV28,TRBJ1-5,CASRTLRDNINQPQHF
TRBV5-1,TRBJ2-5,CAISFDMTQYF
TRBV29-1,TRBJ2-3,CSAEGGEHPFTDMQYF
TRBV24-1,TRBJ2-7,CATSDRGAGSSYEQYF
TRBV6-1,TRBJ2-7,CASGVGGSGDEQYF
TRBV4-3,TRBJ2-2,CASSQYHWRGGYTGELFF
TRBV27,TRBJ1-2,CASKGDSDGYTF
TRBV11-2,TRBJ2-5,CASSLGTSEQETQYF
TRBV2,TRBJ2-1,CASSGLAGGEEQFF
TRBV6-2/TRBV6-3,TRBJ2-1,CASSYSYWNEQSF
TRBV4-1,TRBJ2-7,CATSQDGHDEQYF
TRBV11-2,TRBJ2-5,CASSLGTSPQETQYF
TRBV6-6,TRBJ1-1,CAINGTGVRTEAFF
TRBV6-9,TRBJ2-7,CALRDKAAEENEQYF
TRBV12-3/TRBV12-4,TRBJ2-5,CVSSLSGVETQYF
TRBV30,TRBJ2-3,CAWSRLALTDAQYF
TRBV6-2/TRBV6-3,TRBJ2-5,CASSYSRETRYF
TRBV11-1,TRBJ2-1,CASSSASSSGSYNEQFF
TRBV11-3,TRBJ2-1,CASSLRVSNNEQFF
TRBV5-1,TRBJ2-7,CASRTRDRFGEQYF